This is a list of T cell receptor beta chains from one sample in a study of cytomegalovirus exposure and HLA in healthy donors. Measured with immunoSEQ multiplex PCR; TCRdb has only the in-frame clones, and not every one. The top ten hold roughly 1.5% of the sample, which has some 190,000 clones, around four fifths seen once. Sequencing used PBMCs. All receptors come from a man aged 18 to 30 in good health and CMV-seronegative. The CDR3 runs from the conserved cysteine through the conserved F or W. Fields, in order: J gene, clone size, V gene, D gene, CDR3 length, CDR3 DNA, CDR3 protein. A D gene is named only where the DNA matches it firmly. Only part of the rows carry a size: once, few, many, or a class if the clone is expanded.

>TRBJ2-3|NA|TRBV4-3|NA|16
TGCGCCAGCAGCCAAGAATCAGGGGGGCTCACAGATACGCAGTATTTT
CASSQESGGLTDTQYF
>TRBJ2-1|NA|TRBV10-3|NA|12
TGTGCCATCAGCCCAACGGAGGATGAGCAGTTCTTC
CAISPTEDEQFF
>TRBJ1-6|NA|TRBV9|NA|16
TGTGCCAGCAGCGCCCGAGGGGGGGGCAATAATTCACCCCTCCACTTT
CASSARGGGNNSPLHF
>TRBJ1-1|NA|TRBV19|TRBD1|15
TGTGCCAGTAGTATTCAGGGGGCGACAAGCACTGAAGCTTTCTTT
CASSIQGATSTEAFF
>TRBJ2-3|NA|TRBV5-1|NA|14
TGCGCCAGCAGCTTGGATGGACAGCCTTATACGCAGTATTTT
CASSLDGQPYTQYF
>TRBJ2-1|NA|TRBV10-1|TRBD1|14
TGCGCCAGCGGTGAATGGACAGGAGATCTTGAGCAGTTCTTC
CASGEWTGDLEQFF
>TRBJ1-2|NA|TRBV7-9|TRBD1|15
TGTGCCAGCAGCCGCCCGGACAGGATCGACTATGGCTACACCTTC
CASSRPDRIDYGYTF
>TRBJ1-1|NA|TRBV10-1|NA|14
TGCGCAGCAGGGGCCCCGACAGGGAACACTGAAGCTTTCTTT
CAAGAPTGNTEAFF
>TRBJ1-1|NA|TRBV19|NA|12
TGTGCCAGTAGTGTAAAGAACACTGAAGCTTTCTTT
CASSVKNTEAFF
>TRBJ1-6|NA|TRBV5-1|NA|14
TGCGCCAGCAGATCCGGGGAAGTAAGCTCACCCCTCCACTTT
CASRSGEVSSPLHF
>TRBJ2-7|NA|TRBV7-2|TRBD2|15
TGTGCCAGCAGCTCCCGACTAGCGGGAGCTTACGAGCAGTACTTC
CASSSRLAGAYEQYF
>TRBJ1-2|NA|TRBV9|TRBD1|15
TGTGCCAGCAGCTGGGACAGTACCTATTTGAATGGCTACACCTTC
CASSWDSTYLNGYTF
>TRBJ1-2|NA|TRBV7-2|TRBD1|17
TGTGCCAGCAGCCATCGAGCCCGGGACAGGGGGTCGTATGGCTACACCTTC
CASSHRARDRGSYGYTF
>TRBJ2-4|NA|TRBV6-1|NA|18
TGTGCCAGCAGTGAGTCCTCCAGGGTGGGGTGGGCCAAAAACATTCAGTACTTC
CASSESSRVGWAKNIQYF
>TRBJ2-3|NA|TRBV5-1|NA|16
TGCGCCAGCAGCTTCATAAGCGGCTCTAGCACAGATACGCAGTATTTT
CASSFISGSSTDTQYF
>TRBJ2-1|once|TRBV4-1|TRBD2|19
TGCGCCAGCAGCCAGACCAGATCGAGGGGCGGGAGTCGGTACAATGAGCAGTTCTTC
CASSQTRSRGGSRYNEQFF
>TRBJ2-1|NA|TRBV19|TRBD2|15
TGTGCCAGTAGTATAGGGCGGGGGGTTAACAATGAGCAGTTCTTC
CASSIGRGVNNEQFF
>TRBJ1-2|NA|TRBV2|NA|13
TGTGCCAGCAGTGCCGACAATCCCTATGGCTACACCTTC
CASSADNPYGYTF
>TRBJ2-5|NA|TRBV7-2|NA|16
TGTGCCAGCAGCCCCGACGTCAGAACGGGTGGAGAGACCCAGTACTTC
CASSPDVRTGGETQYF
>TRBJ1-2|once|TRBV6-5|NA|13
TGTGCCAGCAGTTACTCGCAGAACTATGGCTACACCTTC
CASSYSQNYGYTF
>TRBJ2-1|few|TRBV11-2|NA|13
TGTGCCAGCAGCTCTACTAGGGCCAATGAGCAGTTCTTC
CASSSTRANEQFF
>TRBJ2-5|NA|TRBV7-2|TRBD1|15
TGTGCCAGCAGCCTACAGGGGGCCCTCCAAGAGACCCAGTACTTC
CASSLQGALQETQYF
>TRBJ2-7|few|TRBV5-4|NA|13
TGTGCCAGCAGCCCGAGGTTCGGCTACGAGCAGTACTTC
CASSPRFGYEQYF
>TRBJ2-3|NA|TRBV29-1|NA|11
TGCAGCGTTTGGACTCACAGATACGCAGTATTT
CSVWTHRYAVF
>TRBJ1-4|once|TRBV27|TRBD1|13
TGTGCCAGCACCGGGACAGGGTGGGAAAAACTGTTTTTT
CASTGTGWEKLFF
>TRBJ2-7|NA|TRBV5-1|TRBD2|14
TGCGCCAGCAGCTTGGCCGGGGGGGACGACGAGCAGTACTTC
CASSLAGGDDEQYF
>TRBJ2-5|NA|TRBV7-2|TRBD2|14
TGTGCCAGCAGCCCTAGCGGGAGGGGAGAGACCCAGTACTTC
CASSPSGRGETQYF
>TRBJ2-3|once|TRBV18|NA|15
TGTGCCAGCTCTCCTTACTCCACTAGCACAGATACGCAGTATTTT
CASSPYSTSTDTQYF
>TRBJ2-3|NA|TRBV11-2|NA|13
TGTGCCAGCAGCTTATCGGGGGAAGATACGCAGTATTTT
CASSLSGEDTQYF
>TRBJ1-1|NA|TRBV20-1|NA|9
TGCAGTGCTTGGGGAGGGGCTTTCTTT
CSAWGGAFF
>TRBJ2-5|once|TRBV9|TRBD1|18
TGTGCCAGCAGCGTAGGTCCAGGGGGTGGGTTTTCGCAAGAGACCCAGTACTTC
CASSVGPGGGFSQETQYF